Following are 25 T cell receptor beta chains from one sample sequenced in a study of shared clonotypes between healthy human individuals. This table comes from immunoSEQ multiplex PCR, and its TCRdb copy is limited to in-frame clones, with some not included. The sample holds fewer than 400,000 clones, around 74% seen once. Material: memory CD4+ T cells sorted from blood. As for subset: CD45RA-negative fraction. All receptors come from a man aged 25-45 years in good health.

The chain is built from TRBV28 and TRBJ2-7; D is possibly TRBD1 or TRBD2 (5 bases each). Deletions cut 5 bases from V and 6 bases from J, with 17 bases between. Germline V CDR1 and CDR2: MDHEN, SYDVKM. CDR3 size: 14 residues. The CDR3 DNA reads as TGTGCCAGCAGTCATTACCGGGACGTTGGCGAGCAGTACTTC. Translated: CASSHYRDVGEQYF.

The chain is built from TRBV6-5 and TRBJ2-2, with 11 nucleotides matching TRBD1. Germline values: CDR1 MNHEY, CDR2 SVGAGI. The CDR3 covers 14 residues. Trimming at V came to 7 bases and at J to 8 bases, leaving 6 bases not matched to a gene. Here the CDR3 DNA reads TGTGCCAGCAAGGGGACAGGGGGATTGGGGGAGCTGTTTTTT. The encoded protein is CASKGTGGLGELFF.

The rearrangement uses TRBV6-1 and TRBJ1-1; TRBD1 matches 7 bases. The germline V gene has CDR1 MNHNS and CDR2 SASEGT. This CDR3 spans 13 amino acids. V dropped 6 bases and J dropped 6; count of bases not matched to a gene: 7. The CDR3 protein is CASRLTGSPEAFF. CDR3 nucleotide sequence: TGTGCCAGCAGATTGACAGGGTCCCCTGAAGCTTTCTTT.

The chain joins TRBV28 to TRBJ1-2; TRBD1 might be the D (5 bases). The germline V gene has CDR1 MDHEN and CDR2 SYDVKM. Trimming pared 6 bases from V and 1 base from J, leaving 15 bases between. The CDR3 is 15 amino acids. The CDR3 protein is CASRDSGRGNYGYTF. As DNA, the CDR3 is TGTGCCAGCAGGGACTCGGGACGGGGTAACTATGGCTACACCTTC.

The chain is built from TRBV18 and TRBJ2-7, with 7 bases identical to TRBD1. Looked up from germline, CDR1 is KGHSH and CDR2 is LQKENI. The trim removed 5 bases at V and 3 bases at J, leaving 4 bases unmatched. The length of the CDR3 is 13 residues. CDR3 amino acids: CASSGDSLYEQYF. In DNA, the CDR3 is TGTGCCAGCTCAGGGGACAGTCTCTACGAGCAGTACTTC.

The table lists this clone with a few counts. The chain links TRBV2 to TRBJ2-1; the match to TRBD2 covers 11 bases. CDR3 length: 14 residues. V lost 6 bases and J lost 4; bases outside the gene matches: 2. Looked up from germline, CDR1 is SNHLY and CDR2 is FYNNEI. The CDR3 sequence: CASRGLAEYNEQFF. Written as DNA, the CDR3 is TGTGCCAGCAGGGGACTAGCGGAATACAATGAGCAGTTCTTC.

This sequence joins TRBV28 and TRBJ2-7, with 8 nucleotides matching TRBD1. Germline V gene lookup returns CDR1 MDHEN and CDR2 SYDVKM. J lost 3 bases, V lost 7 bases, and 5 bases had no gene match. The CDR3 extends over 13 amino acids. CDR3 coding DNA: TGTGCCAGCAATCCGACAGGGGTCTACGAGCAGTACTTC. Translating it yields CASNPTGVYEQYF.

The CDR3 DNA sequence: TGTGCCATCAGGGCGAGACAGGGAGACACTGAAGCTTTCTTT. Translating gives CAIRARQGDTEAFF. This chain links TRBV10-3 with TRBJ1-1; 7 nucleotides match TRBD1. Losses at the gene ends were 6 bases for V and 3 bases for J; bases not matched to a gene: 7. The CDR3 loop spans 14 amino acids. CDR1 ENHRY and CDR2 SYGVKD come from the germline V gene.

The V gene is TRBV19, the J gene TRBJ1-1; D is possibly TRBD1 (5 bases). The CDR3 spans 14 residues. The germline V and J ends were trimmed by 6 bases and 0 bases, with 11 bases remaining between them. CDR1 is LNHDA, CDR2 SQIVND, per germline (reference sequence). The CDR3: CASRRGPMNTEAFF. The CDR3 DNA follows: TGTGCCAGTAGAAGGGGCCCAATGAACACTGAAGCTTTCTTT.

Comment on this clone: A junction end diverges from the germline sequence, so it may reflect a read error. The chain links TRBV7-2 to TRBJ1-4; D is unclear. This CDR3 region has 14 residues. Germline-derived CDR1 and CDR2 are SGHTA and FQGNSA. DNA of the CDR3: TGTGCCAGCAGCTTACAACAGTCTAACGAAAAACTGTTTTTT. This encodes CASSLQQSNEKLFF.

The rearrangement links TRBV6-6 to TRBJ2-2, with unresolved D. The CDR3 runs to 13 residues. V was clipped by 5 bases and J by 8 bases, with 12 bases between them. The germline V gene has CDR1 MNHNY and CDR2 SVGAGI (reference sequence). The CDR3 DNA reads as TGTGCCAGCAGTATACGTGGGCAGGGGGAGCTGTTTTTT. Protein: CASSIRGQGELFF.

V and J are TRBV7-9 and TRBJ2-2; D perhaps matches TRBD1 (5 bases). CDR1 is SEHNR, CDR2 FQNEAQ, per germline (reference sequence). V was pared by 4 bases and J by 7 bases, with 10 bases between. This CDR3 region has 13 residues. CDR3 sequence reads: CASSSQGIGELFF. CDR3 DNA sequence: TGTGCCAGCAGCTCCCAGGGAATCGGGGAGCTGTTTTTT.

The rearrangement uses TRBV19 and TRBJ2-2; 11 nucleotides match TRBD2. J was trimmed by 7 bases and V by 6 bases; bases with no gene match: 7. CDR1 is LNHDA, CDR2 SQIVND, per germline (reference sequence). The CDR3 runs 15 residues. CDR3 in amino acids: CASRVAGGPSGELFF. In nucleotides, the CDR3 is TGTGCCAGTAGGGTAGCGGGAGGGCCGAGCGGGGAGCTGTTTTTT.

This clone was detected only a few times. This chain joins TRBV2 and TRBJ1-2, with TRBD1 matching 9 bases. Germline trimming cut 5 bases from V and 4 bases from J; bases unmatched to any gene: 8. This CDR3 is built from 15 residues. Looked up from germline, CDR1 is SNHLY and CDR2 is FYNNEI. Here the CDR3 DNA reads TGTGCCAGCAGTAAGGGACAGGGCACCCCCTATGGCTACACCTTC. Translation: CASSKGQGTPYGYTF.

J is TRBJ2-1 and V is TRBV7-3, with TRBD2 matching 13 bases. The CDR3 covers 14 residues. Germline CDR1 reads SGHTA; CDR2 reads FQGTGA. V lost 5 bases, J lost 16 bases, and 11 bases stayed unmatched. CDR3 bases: TGTGCCAGCAGCCAAGGGACTAGCGGGAAAGTAAGCTTCTTC. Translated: CASSQGTSGKVSFF.

CDR3 sequence: CASRAETGPQETQYF. The CDR3 DNA follows: TGTGCCAGCAGGGCGGAGACAGGGCCCCAAGAGACCCAGTACTTC. This rearrangement joins TRBV6-1 to TRBJ2-5; 7 bases line up with TRBD1. The J segment lost 1 base and the V segment lost 6 bases, leaving 8 bases of the junction unmatched. The length of the CDR3 is 15 residues. CDR1 and CDR2 (germline): MNHNS, SASEGT.

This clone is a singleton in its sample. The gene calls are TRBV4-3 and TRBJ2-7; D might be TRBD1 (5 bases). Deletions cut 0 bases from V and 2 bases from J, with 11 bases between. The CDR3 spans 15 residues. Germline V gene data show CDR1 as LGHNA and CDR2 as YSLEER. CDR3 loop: CASSQEDDSPYEQYF. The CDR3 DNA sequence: TGCGCCAGCAGCCAAGAGGATGACAGCCCCTACGAGCAGTACTTC.

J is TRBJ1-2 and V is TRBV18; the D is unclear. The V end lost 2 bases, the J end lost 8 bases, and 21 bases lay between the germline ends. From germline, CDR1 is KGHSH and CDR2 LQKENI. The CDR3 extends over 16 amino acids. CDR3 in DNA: TGTGCCAGCTCACCAACCGCGGTGTTTCAAGAAAGAGGCTACACCTTC. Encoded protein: CASSPTAVFQERGYTF.

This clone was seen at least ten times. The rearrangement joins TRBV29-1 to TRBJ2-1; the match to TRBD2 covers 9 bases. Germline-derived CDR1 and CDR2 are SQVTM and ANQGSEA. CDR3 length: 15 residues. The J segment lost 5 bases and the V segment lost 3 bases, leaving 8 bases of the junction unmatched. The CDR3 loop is CSVDTLSGRNNEQFF. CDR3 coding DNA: TGCAGCGTTGATACTCTTAGCGGGAGAAACAATGAGCAGTTCTTC.

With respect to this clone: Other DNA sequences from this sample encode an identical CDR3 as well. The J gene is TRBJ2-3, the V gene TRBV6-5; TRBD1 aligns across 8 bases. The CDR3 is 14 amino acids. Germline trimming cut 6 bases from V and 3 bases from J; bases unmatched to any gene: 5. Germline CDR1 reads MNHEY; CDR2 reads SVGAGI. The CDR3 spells CASRSDRGTDTQYF. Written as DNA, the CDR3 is TGTGCCAGCAGGTCTGACAGGGGAACAGATACGCAGTATTTT.

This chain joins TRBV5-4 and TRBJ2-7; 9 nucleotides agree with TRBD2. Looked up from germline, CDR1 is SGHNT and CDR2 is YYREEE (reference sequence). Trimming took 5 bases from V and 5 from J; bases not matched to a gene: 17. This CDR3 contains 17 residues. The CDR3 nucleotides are TGTGCCAGCAGTCCGGGGGCGGGGCTAGCGGGACCCAACGAGCAGTACTTC. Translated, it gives CASSPGAGLAGPNEQYF.

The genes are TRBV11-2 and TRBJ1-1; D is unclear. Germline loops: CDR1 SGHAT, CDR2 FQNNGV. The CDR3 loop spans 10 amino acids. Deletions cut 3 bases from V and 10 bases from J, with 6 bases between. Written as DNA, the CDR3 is TGTGCCAGCAGCTTGGGGAGAGCTTTCTTT. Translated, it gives CASSLGRAFF. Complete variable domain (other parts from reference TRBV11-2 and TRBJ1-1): EAGVAQSPRYKIIEKRQSVAFWCNPISGHATLYWYQQILGQGPKLLIQFQNNGVVDDSQLPKDRFSAERLKGVDSTLKIQPAKLEDSAVYLCASSLGRAFFGQGTRLTVV.

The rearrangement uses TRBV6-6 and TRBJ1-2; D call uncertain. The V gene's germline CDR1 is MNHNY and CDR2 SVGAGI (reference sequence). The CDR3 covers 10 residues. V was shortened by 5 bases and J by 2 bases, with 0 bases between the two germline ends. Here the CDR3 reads CASSNYGYTF. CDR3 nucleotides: TGTGCCAGCAGTAACTATGGCTACACCTTC.

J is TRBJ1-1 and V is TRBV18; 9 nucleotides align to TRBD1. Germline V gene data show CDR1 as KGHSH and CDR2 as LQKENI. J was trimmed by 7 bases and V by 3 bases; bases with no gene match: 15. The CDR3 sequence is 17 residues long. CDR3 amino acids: CASSPWTGALGPDEAFF. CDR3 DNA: TGTGCCAGCTCACCCTGGACAGGGGCTCTGGGCCCAGATGAAGCTTTCTTT.

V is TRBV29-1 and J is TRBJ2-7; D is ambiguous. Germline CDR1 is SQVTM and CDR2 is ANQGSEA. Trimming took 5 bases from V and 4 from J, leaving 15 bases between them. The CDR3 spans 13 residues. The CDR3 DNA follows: TGCAGCGTTCAGGTCGCCACTGGGTACGAGCAGTACTTC. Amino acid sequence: CSVQVATGYEQYF.